This T cell receptor (beta chain) derives from a study of cytomegalovirus exposure and HLA in healthy donors. Study results and limitations: Testing in vitro showed a few CMV-associated chains specific for CMV antigens.

V gave up 4 bases and J gave up 5 bases; unmatched junction bases: 6. The CDR3 contains 13 residues. Germline loops: CDR1 SGHRS, CDR2 YFSETQ. As for this clone: The antigen is undetermined.

The assay was immunoSEQ multiplex PCR, and TCRdb's table has in-frame clones only and misses some. This sample has approximately 100,000 clones, with 85% to 95% found just once. The rearrangement links TRBV5-1 to TRBJ2-7, with 7 bases matching TRBD1. The sample consisted of PBMCs. The sequence derives from a woman aged 30 to 39 in good health and CMV-seropositive. CDR3 sequence: CASSTTTGNEQYF. The CDR3 DNA reads as TGCGCCAGCAGCACGACGACAGGGAACGAGCAGTACTTC.